This is a list of T cell receptor beta chains from one sample in a study of T cells in localized non-small cell lung cancer. TCRdb's table, derived via immunoSEQ multiplex PCR, lists solely in-frame clones and lacks some. This sample yields about 2,700 clones, of which around 24% are seen a single time; roughly 5% belongs to the top ten. Sequenced here: lung tumor tissue, sampled before any cancer treatment. These receptors were obtained from a female donor at least 60 years old with stage I lung adenocarcinoma. Both conserved end residues are part of each CDR3. Clone size is given for some rows only: seen once, a few or many times, or a class if the clone is expanded.

size | J | V | CDR3
few | TRBJ2-5 | TRBV6-8 | CASWSSGSSETQYF
. | TRBJ2-3 | TRBV29-1 | CSVEGGTSGNTDTQYF
. | TRBJ2-2 | TRBV11-3 | CASSFGTPGTGELFF
. | TRBJ2-7 | TRBV11-3 | CASSLTGTSGVYEQYF
few | TRBJ2-1 | TRBV15 | CATSRGLAGGNEQFF
few | TRBJ1-2 | TRBV4-1 | CAYRHRINYGYTF
. | TRBJ1-1 | TRBV18 | CASSENQGAYAEAFF
. | TRBJ1-2 | TRBV10-2 | CASQATGGSGYTF
. | TRBJ1-1 | TRBV6-8 | CASSYAEWTEAFF
. | TRBJ1-2 | TRBV6-8 | CASTSGTVSYGYTF
. | TRBJ1-4 | TRBV25-1 | CASRPNGPTNEKLFF
few | TRBJ1-3 | TRBV9 | CASSVAQSSGNTIYF
few | TRBJ2-6 | TRBV6-8 | CASSPGNSGANVLTF
. | TRBJ2-1 | TRBV28 | CASSLRGRGINNEQFF
. | TRBJ2-5 | TRBV5-1 | CASSLDRARETQYF
. | TRBJ1-2 | TRBV18 | CASSEGQGDGYTF
few | TRBJ1-2 | TRBV9 | CASTRRQMDGYTF
. | TRBJ2-3 | TRBV9 | CASSSRLAGGTDTQYF
few | TRBJ2-3 | TRBV9 | CASSVGSSGSPDTQYF
few | TRBJ2-5 | TRBV4-1 | CASSQDTRLQETQYF
. | TRBJ2-1 | TRBV19 | CASSEAGGPHNEQFF
few | TRBJ1-5 | TRBV5-1 | CASSFGPGNQPQHF
medium-sized | TRBJ2-3 | TRBV6-8 | CASSTFGTDTQYF
. | TRBJ2-3 | TRBV19 | CASTRTGDWGTDTQYF
few | TRBJ1-4 | TRBV19 | CASSSPTGRTTNEKLFF
. | TRBJ2-5 | TRBV5-1 | CASSLIYSIGETQYF
. | TRBJ2-7 | TRBV28 | CASSYMSGGYEQYF
few | TRBJ2-2 | TRBV9 | CASSSDTGELFF
. | TRBJ1-5 | TRBV11-3 | CASSAGGSGQPQHF
. | TRBJ1-2 | TRBV28 | CASSSTRGEHYGYTF
. | TRBJ2-2 | TRBV25-1 | CASSQLNPTHENTGELFF
few | TRBJ2-7 | TRBV14 | CASSQVGYEQYF
. | TRBJ1-1 | TRBV6-8 | CASSRLTGNTEAFF
few | TRBJ2-1 | TRBV11-3 | CASSYGTGGGEQFF
. | TRBJ2-1 | TRBV5-1 | CASSLGSEYNEQFF
. | TRBJ1-1 | TRBV23-1 | CASSQLQGGNTEAFF
few | TRBJ2-1 | TRBV5-1 | CASSLLTSHNEQFF
. | TRBJ1-2 | TRBV19 | CASTDRGHGYTF
. | TRBJ2-5 | TRBV19 | CASSIQGEVETQYF
. | TRBJ1-1 | TRBV5-1 | CASISGTGGTDTEAFF
few | TRBJ1-5 | TRBV6-8 | CASSYSKGGSNQPQHF